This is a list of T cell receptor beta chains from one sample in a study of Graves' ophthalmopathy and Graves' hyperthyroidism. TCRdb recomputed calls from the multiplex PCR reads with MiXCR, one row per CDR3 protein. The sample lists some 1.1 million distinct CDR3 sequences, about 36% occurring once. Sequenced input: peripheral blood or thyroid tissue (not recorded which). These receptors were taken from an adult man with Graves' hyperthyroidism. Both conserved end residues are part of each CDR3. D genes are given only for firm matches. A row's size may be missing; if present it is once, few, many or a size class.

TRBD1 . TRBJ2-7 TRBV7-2 TGTGCCAGTACCCCAATAGAAGGGGACAGCAACTCCCACGAGCAGTACTTC CASTPIEGDSNSHEQYF
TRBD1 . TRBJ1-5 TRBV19 TGTGCCAGTAGGCCGGGACAGAGGTATCAGCCCCAGCATTTT CASRPGQRYQPQHF
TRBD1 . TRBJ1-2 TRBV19 TGTGCCAGTAACGAGGGACAGGGTCCCTATGGCTACACCTTC CASNEGQGPYGYTF
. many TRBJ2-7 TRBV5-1 TGCGCCAGCAGCTTGGCCCCGGATCCCTACGAGCAGTACTTC CASSLAPDPYEQYF
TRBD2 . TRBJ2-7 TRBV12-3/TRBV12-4 TGTGCCAGCAGGGCTAGCGGGGGGGCCGAGCAGTACTTC CASRASGGAEQYF
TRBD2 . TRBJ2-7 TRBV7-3 TGTGCCAGCAGCTCCGGACTAGCGGGGGGGTACTTC CASSSGLAGGYF
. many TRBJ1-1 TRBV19 TGTGCCAGTGCCCGACAGGCTCGGGCTTTCTTT CASARQARAFF
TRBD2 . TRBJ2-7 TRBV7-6 TGTGCCAGCAGTTCCCCGACGACTAGCGGGAGGACGTCCTACGAGCAGTACTTC CASSSPTTSGRTSYEQYF
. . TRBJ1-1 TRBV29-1 TGCAGCGTATCCGGGCACGAAAACACTGAAGCTTTCTTT CSVSGHENTEAFF
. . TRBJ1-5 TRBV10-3 TGTGCCATCAGTGTATCGGGGGGGCGTGAGACCCAGCATTTT CAISVSGGRETQHF
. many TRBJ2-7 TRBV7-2 TGTGCCAGCAGCCCTTGGGTCCGGAAAAACTACGAGCAGTACTTC CASSPWVRKNYEQYF
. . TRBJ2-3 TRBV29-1 TGCAGCGTTGCGGATGTGAGCACAGATACGCAGTATTTT CSVADVSTDTQYF
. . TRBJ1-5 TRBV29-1 TGCAGCTTTGGGGCAGGGAGAAGCAATCAGCCCCAGCATTTT CSFGAGRSNQPQHF
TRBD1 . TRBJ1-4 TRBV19 TGTGCCAGTAGCCGCCCCGGGACAGGGAGTGGTCCGGCTAATGAAAAACTGTTTTTT CASSRPGTGSGPANEKLFF